The 20 T cell receptor beta chains reported below all come from one sample, sequenced in a study of blood T cell repertoires in COVID-19. This table comes from immunoSEQ multiplex PCR, and its TCRdb copy is limited to in-frame clones, with some not included. The data show around 100,000 clones, 85% seen once. Sequenced material: peripheral blood. These receptors were obtained from a human donor in a cohort sampled during active COVID-19.

The J gene is TRBJ1-5, the V gene TRBV6-2 or TRBV6-3, with 9 bases identical to TRBD1. There are 15 residues in the CDR3. Trimming removed 5 bases from V and 8 bases from J; junction bases left unmatched: 10. The V gene's germline CDR1 is MNHEY and CDR2 SVGEGT. The CDR3 is CASSDTGTGREPQHF. The CDR3 DNA reads TGTGCCAGCAGTGATACCGGGACAGGGCGAGAGCCCCAGCATTTT.

The rearrangement uses TRBV11-2 and TRBJ2-5; D ambiguous. Germline V lookup: CDR1 SGHAT, CDR2 FQNNGV. V lost 1 base, J lost 3 bases, and 9 bases lay in between. The CDR3 spans 14 residues. In nucleotides, the CDR3 is TGTGCCAGCAGCTTAGCTGGTAGAAAAGAGACCCAGTACTTC. This codes for CASSLAGRKETQYF.

The chain carries TRBV10-3 and TRBJ2-2, with D unclear. The germline CDR1 and CDR2 sequences are ENHRY and SYGVKD. The CDR3 consists of 16 residues. V was cut by 1 base and J by 6 bases, with 15 bases left in between. Here the CDR3 reads CAISEWQDQPAGELFF. The CDR3 DNA reads as TGTGCCATCAGTGAGTGGCAGGATCAGCCCGCCGGGGAGCTGTTTTTT.

The chain joins TRBV6-6 to TRBJ1-2; a weak D match, TRBD1 (5 bases). This CDR3 has 12 amino acids. Germline CDR1 and CDR2: MNHNY and SVGAGI (reference sequence). V dropped 4 bases and J dropped 6 bases, with 9 bases sitting between them. In DNA, the CDR3 is TGTGCCAGCAGTTTACAGGATGATGGCTACACCTTC. This sequence encodes CASSLQDDGYTF.

V gene TRBV18 combines with J gene TRBJ1-3; 10 nucleotides line up with TRBD1. The CDR3 is 15 residues long. V was clipped by 5 bases and J by 4 bases; unmatched bases: 5. CDR1 is KGHSH, CDR2 LQKENI, per germline. CDR3 DNA: TGTGCCAGCTCAAAAGACAGGGGGCCGGGAAACACCATATATTTT. Encoded protein: CASSKDRGPGNTIYF.

The rearrangement uses TRBV7-9 and TRBJ2-2; a weak D match, TRBD2 (7 bases). Trimming took 5 bases from V and 6 from J, leaving 10 bases between them. The V gene's germline CDR1 is SEHNR and CDR2 FQNEAQ (reference sequence). The CDR3 extends over 13 amino acids. As DNA, the CDR3 is TGTGCCAGCAGCAAGGGGGGGCCCGGGGAGCTGTTTTTT. Protein sequence: CASSKGGPGELFF.

The DNA for the CDR3 is TGTGCCAGCAGCCGGGGGGCTAGCGGGAAAGAGACCCAGTACTTC. Its protein is CASSRGASGKETQYF. V and J are TRBV5-6 and TRBJ2-5; 9 bases line up with TRBD2. The CDR3 spans 15 residues. Germline-derived CDR1 and CDR2 are SGHDT and YYEEEE. Germline trimming cut 4 bases from V and 3 bases from J; bases unmatched to any gene: 7. The full variable domain, with the rest looked up from reference TRBV5-6 and TRBJ2-5, is DAGVTQSPTHLIKTRGQQVTLRCSPKSGHDTVSWYQQALGQGPQFIFQYYEEEERQRGNFPDRFSGHQFPNYSSELNVNALLLGDSALYLCASSRGASGKETQYFGPGTRLLVL.

The J gene is TRBJ1-2, the V gene TRBV6-5; weak D call: TRBD1 (5 bases). Per the germline V gene, CDR1 is MNHEY and CDR2 is SVGAGI. V was shortened by 8 bases and J by 4 bases, with 14 bases between the two germline ends. The CDR3 has 13 amino acids. DNA of the CDR3: TGTGCCAGCCGCAACAGGACGAGCTATGGCTACACCTTC. As protein: CASRNRTSYGYTF.

This chain uses TRBV28 with TRBJ2-1, with a possible D match to TRBD2 (5 bases). The V gene's germline CDR1 is MDHEN and CDR2 SYDVKM. This CDR3 spans 12 amino acids. V was cut by 4 bases and J by 14 bases, with 15 bases left in between. CDR3 bases: TGTGCCAGCAGTTGGGCTACTAGACGGAAGTTCTTC. Translated: CASSWATRRKFF.

This chain links TRBV24-1 with TRBJ2-3; D not certain. Germline V gene data show CDR1 as KGHDR and CDR2 as SFDVKD. The V and J ends lost 4 bases and 6 bases respectively, with 19 bases between them. The length of the CDR3 is 16 residues. CDR3 loop: CATSDPGSLEADTQYF. The CDR3 DNA reads TGTGCCACCAGTGACCCCGGAAGTCTTGAAGCGGATACGCAGTATTTT.

The genes are TRBV6-2 or TRBV6-3 and TRBJ2-7; TRBD1 matches 7 bases. Trimming removed 4 bases from V and 3 bases from J; junction bases left unmatched: 3. Germline V gene lookup returns CDR1 MNHEY and CDR2 SVGEGT. There are 13 residues in the CDR3. In nucleotides, the CDR3 is TGTGCCAGCAGTTGGGGACAGAACTACGAGCAGTACTTC. Translating gives CASSWGQNYEQYF.

This clone has only a few counts. This sequence joins TRBV5-4 and TRBJ2-7; the match to TRBD1 covers 8 bases. The CDR3 has 16 residues. CDR1 and CDR2 from the germline V gene are SGHNT and YYREEE (reference sequence). Losses at the gene ends were 1 base for V and 6 bases for J; bases not matched to a gene: 12. The chain's CDR3 is CASSLRGRTGPPEQYF. The DNA for the CDR3 is TGTGCCAGCAGCTTGAGAGGTAGGACAGGGCCCCCCGAGCAGTACTTC.

The genes are TRBV19 and TRBJ1-5, with D possibly TRBD1 on 6 matching bases. The CDR3 is 15 residues long. Germline V gene sequence: CDR1 LNHDA, CDR2 SQIVND (reference sequence). Trimming removed 9 bases at V and 2 bases at J, with 17 bases between. The DNA for the CDR3 is TGTGCCAGCGATCAGGACAGACGGGGCAATCAGCCCCAGCATTTT. Amino acid sequence: CASDQDRRGNQPQHF.

The chain joins TRBV4-1 to TRBJ2-5; 7 nucleotides line up with TRBD2. The V segment lost 3 bases and the J segment 0 bases; nucleotides outside the gene matches: 4. The germline CDR1 and CDR2 sequences are MGHRA and YSYEKL. CDR3 size: 15 residues. This CDR3 reads CASSHVLANQETQYF. The CDR3 DNA reads TGCGCCAGCAGCCATGTACTAGCGAACCAAGAGACCCAGTACTTC.

The chain is built from TRBV29-1 and TRBJ1-2, with 8 bases aligning to TRBD1. From germline, CDR1 is SQVTM and CDR2 ANQGSEA. This CDR3 comprises 13 residues. V lost 4 bases, J lost 8 bases, and 9 bases stayed unmatched. CDR3: CSVAGQGALGYTF. CDR3 coding DNA: TGCAGCGTTGCTGGGCAGGGGGCACTCGGCTACACCTTC.

The genes are TRBV6-1 and TRBJ2-4, with D possibly TRBD1 on 5 matching bases. Germline V lookup: CDR1 MNHNS, CDR2 SASEGT. Trimming shortened V by 4 bases and J by 1 base, and 17 bases separated the two germline ends. This CDR3 is 17 amino acids long. The CDR3 nucleotides are TGTGCCAGCAGTGGGGGCGGCACGGAGCATGCCAAAAACATTCAGTACTTC. Translating it yields CASSGGGTEHAKNIQYF.

The J gene is TRBJ2-7, the V gene TRBV19, with no clear D. The CDR3 spans 13 residues. Trimming left V 6 bases short and J 3 bases short, with 12 bases between. The germline CDR1 and CDR2 sequences are LNHDA and SQIVND (reference sequence). CDR3 bases: TGTGCCAGTAGCACTCTACCAGGCTACGAGCAGTACTTC. Its translation is CASSTLPGYEQYF.

This sequence joins TRBV9 and TRBJ2-2; no clear D gene. The CDR3 length is 15 residues. The germline CDR1 and CDR2 sequences are SGDLS and YYNGEE. V lost 3 bases, J lost 5 bases, and 14 bases lay in between. The CDR3 nucleotides read TGTGCCAGCAGCGCCCAGGCAGGCACAACCGGGGAGCTGTTTTTT. It is translated as CASSAQAGTTGELFF.

The CDR3 DNA reads TGTGCCAGCAGCTTGCAGGTCTATGGCTACACCTTC. It specifies CASSLQVYGYTF. The V gene is TRBV5-8, the J gene TRBJ1-2; D call uncertain. Deletions cut 1 base from V and 4 bases from J, with 5 bases between. This CDR3 is built from 12 residues. CDR1 is SGHTS and CDR2 is YDEGEE in the germline V gene.

This sequence joins TRBV18 and TRBJ2-3; D is possibly TRBD2 (7 bases). Germline CDR1 reads KGHSH; CDR2 reads LQKENI. V lost 6 bases to trimming and J lost 8 bases, with 18 bases between them. This CDR3 spans 14 amino acids. The CDR3: CASSEGGGLPTQYF. The CDR3, as DNA: TGTGCCAGCTCTGAAGGGGGAGGGCTTCCTACGCAGTATTTT.